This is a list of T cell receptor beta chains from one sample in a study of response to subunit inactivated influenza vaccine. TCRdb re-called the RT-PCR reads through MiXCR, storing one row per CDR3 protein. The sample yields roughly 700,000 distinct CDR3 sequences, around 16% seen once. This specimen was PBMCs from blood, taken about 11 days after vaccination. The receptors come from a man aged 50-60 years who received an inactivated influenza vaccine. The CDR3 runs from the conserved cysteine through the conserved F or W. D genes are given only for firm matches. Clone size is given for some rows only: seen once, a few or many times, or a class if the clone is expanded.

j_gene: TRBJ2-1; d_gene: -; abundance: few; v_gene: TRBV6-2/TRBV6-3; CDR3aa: CASKWSAKDEQFF; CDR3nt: TGTGCCAGCAAATGGTCTGCGAAGGATGAGCAGTTCTTC
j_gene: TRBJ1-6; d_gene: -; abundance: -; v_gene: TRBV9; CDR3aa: CASSSHGNNSPLHF; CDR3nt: TGTGCCAGCAGCTCCCATGGTAACAATTCACCCCTCCACTTT
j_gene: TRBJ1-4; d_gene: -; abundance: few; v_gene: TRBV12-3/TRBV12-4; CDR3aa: CASSLVGDNEKLFF; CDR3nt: TGTGCCAGCAGTTTGGTAGGGGATAATGAAAAACTGTTTTTT
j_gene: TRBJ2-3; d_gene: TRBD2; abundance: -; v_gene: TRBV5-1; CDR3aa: CASSGTSGGAPQYF; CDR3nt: TGCGCCAGCAGCGGGACTAGCGGGGGGGCCCCGCAGTATTTT
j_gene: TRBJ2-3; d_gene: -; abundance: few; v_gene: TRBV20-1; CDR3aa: CSATRTVEDTQYF; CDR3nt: TGCAGTGCTACCCGGACGGTGGAAGATACGCAGTATTTT
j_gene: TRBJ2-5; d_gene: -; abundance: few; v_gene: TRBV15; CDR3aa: CATSRRIQETQYF; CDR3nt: TGTGCCACCAGCCGGAGGATCCAAGAGACCCAGTACTTC
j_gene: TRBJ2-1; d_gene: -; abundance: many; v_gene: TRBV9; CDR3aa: CASSVAGTQYNEQFF; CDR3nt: TGTGCCAGCAGCGTAGCAGGGACCCAGTACAATGAGCAGTTCTTC
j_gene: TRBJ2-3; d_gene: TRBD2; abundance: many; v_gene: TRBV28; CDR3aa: CASKMAGGATDTQYF; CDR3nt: TGTGCCAGCAAAATGGCGGGGGGCGCTACAGATACGCAGTATTTT
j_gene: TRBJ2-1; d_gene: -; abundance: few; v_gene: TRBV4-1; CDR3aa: CASSQTGAPGNEQFF; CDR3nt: TGCGCCAGCAGCCAAACAGGCGCCCCTGGCAATGAGCAGTTCTTC
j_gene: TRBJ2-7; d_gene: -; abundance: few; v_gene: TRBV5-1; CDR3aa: CASSLGRGPTYEQYF; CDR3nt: TGCGCCAGCAGCTTGGGTCGGGGGCCAACCTACGAGCAGTACTTC
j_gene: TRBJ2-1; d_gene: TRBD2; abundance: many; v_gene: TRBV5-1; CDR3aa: CASSFGLAGAGGYNEQFF; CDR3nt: TGCGCCAGCAGCTTTGGGCTAGCGGGAGCTGGGGGCTACAATGAGCAGTTCTTC
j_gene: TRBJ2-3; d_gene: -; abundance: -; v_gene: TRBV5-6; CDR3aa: CASSSLKGGLTDTQYF; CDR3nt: TGTGCCAGCAGCTCGCTCAAGGGGGGTCTCACAGATACGCAGTATTTT
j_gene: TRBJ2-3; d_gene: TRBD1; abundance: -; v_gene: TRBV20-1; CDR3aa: CSASVPTGLADTQYF; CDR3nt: TGCAGTGCTAGCGTACCGACAGGGCTGGCAGATACGCAGTATTTT
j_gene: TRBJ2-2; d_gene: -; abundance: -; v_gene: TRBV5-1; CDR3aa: CASSFSPPGQNTGELFF; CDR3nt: TGCGCCAGCAGCTTTTCCCCACCCGGACAGAACACCGGGGAGCTGTTTTTT
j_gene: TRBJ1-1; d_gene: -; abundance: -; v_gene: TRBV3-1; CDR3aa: CASSPGNMNTEAFF; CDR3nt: TGTGCCAGCAGTCCCGGGAATATGAACACTGAAGCTTTCTTT
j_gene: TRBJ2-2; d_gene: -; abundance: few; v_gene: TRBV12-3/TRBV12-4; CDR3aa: CASRKIGSGLSSGELFF; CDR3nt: TGTGCCAGCAGGAAGATTGGGTCGGGACTTAGCTCCGGGGAGCTGTTTTTT
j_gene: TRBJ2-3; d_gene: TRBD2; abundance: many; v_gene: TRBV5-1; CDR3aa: CASSRTSGGITDTQYF; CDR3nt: TGCGCCAGCAGCCGTACTAGCGGGGGGATCACAGATACGCAGTATTTT
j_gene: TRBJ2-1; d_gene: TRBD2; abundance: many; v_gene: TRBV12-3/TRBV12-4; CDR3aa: CASSLETLAGGNEQFF; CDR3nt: TGTGCCAGCAGTTTAGAGACACTAGCGGGGGGCAATGAGCAGTTCTTC
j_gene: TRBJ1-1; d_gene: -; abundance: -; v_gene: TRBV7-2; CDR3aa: CASSFTGTSNTEAFF; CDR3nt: TGTGCCAGCAGCTTTACCGGGACATCGAACACTGAAGCTTTCTTT
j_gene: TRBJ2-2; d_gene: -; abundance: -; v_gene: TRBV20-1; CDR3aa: CSASRARSTGELFF; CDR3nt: TGCAGTGCTAGTCGGGCTAGAAGCACCGGGGAGCTGTTTTTT
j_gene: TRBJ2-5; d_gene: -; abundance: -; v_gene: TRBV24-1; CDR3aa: CATSEVGFQETQYF; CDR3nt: TGTGCCACCAGTGAGGTGGGGTTCCAAGAGACCCAGTACTTC
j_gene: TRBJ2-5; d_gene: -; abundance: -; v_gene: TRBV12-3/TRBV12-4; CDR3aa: CASSPTGPGETQYF; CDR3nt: TGTGCCAGCAGTCCTACGGGGCCCGGGGAGACCCAGTACTTC
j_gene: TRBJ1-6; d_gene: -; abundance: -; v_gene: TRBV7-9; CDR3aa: CASSPVGQGNNSPLHF; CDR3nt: TGTGCCAGCAGCCCGGTAGGGCAGGGGAATAATTCACCCCTCCACTTT
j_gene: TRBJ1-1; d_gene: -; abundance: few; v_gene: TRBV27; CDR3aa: CASSGPGHLNTEAFF; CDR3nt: TGTGCCAGCAGTGGGCCGGGACACTTGAACACTGAAGCTTTCTTT
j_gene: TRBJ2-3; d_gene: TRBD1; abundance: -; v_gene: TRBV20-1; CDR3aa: CSARGWTGTGDADTQYF; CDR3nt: TGCAGTGCTAGAGGATGGACGGGGACAGGGGACGCAGATACGCAGTATTTT
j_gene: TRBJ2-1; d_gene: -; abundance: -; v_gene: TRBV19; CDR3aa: CASSVEGYLDNEQFF; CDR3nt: TGTGCCAGTAGTGTCGAAGGTTATTTGGACAATGAGCAGTTCTTC
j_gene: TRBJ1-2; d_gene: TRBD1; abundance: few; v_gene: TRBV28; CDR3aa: CASSFDRGQGGYTF; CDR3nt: TGTGCCAGCAGTTTTGACAGGGGGCAAGGAGGCTACACCTTC
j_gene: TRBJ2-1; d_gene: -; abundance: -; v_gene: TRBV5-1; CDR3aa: CASSASGATYEQFF; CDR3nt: TGCGCCAGCAGTGCGTCGGGGGCGACCTACGAGCAGTTCTTC
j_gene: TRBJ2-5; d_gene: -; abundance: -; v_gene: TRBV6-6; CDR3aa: CASQETVETQYF; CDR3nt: TGTGCCAGCCAAGAGACCGTGGAGACCCAGTACTTC
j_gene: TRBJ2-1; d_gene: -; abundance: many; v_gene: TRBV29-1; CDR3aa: CSVESQIKDEQFF; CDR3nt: TGCAGCGTTGAATCCCAAATAAAGGACGAGCAGTTCTTC
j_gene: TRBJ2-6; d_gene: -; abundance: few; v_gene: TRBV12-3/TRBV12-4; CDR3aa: CASGQSSGANVLTF; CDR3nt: TGTGCCAGCGGACAGAGCTCTGGGGCCAACGTCCTGACTTTC
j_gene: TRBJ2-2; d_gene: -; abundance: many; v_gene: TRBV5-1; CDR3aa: CATAEGANTGELFF; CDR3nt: TGCGCCACCGCAGAAGGAGCGAACACCGGGGAGCTGTTTTTT
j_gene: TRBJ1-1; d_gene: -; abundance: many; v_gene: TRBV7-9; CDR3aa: CASSRTANTEAFF; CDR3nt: TGTGCCAGCAGCAGGACAGCGAACACTGAAGCTTTCTTT
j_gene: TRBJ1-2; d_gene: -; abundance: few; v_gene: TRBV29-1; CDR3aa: CSVAGDSGYTF; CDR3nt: TGCAGCGTTGCAGGGGATTCTGGCTACACCTTC